One and the same sample provided the 18 T cell receptor beta chains below, sequenced in a study of blood T cell repertoires in COVID-19. Profiled with immunoSEQ multiplex PCR; TCRdb holds only in-frame clones, not every one. The sample shows 170,000 or so clones, 80% of them seen only once. Sequencing was carried out using peripheral blood. The receptors here all came from a man between 70 and 80 years old with active or convalescent COVID-19.

The chain carries TRBV19 and TRBJ1-1; 7 bases fit TRBD1. Germline V gene lookup returns CDR1 LNHDA and CDR2 SQIVND (reference sequence). Trimming cost V 5 bases and J 7 bases; bases outside gene matches: 10. The CDR3 sequence is 14 residues long. CDR3 coding DNA: TGTGCCAGTAGTGCTGACAGGGTTGGTTATGAAGCTTTCTTT. It specifies CASSADRVGYEAFF.

The chain combines TRBV7-2 with TRBJ2-3, with 16 bases that match TRBD2. The J segment lost 8 bases and the V segment lost 6 bases, leaving 11 bases of the junction unmatched. CDR1 is SGHTA and CDR2 is FQGNSA in the germline V gene. This CDR3 region has 17 residues. The CDR3 DNA sequence: TGTGCCAGCAGTTCCACCGGGACTAGCGGGAGGGCCGGTACGCAGTATTTT. This codes for CASSSTGTSGRAGTQYF. The whole variable domain, filled in from reference TRBV7-2 and TRBJ2-3, reads GAGVSQSPSNKVTEKGKDVELRCDPISGHTALYWYRQSLGQGLEFLIYFQGNSAPDKSGLPSDRFSAERTGGSVSTLTIQRTQQEDSAVYLCASSSTGTSGRAGTQYFGPGTRLTVL.

V gene TRBV18 combines with J gene TRBJ1-2, with 7 bases lining up with TRBD1. This CDR3 is 15 amino acids long. Germline CDR1 and CDR2: KGHSH and LQKENI. V trimming: 0 bases; J trimming: 5 bases; junction bases outside the gene matches: 6. The CDR3 region is CASSPPTRGKYGYTF. The CDR3 DNA reads TGTGCCAGCTCACCACCGACCAGGGGGAAGTATGGCTACACCTTC.

The gene calls are TRBV3-1 (or the pseudogene TRBV3-2) and TRBJ1-5; a possible D gene is TRBD1 (6 bases). The CDR3 sequence is 15 residues long. V lost 4 bases, J lost 7 bases, and 17 bases lay in between. The V gene's germline CDR1 is LGHDT and CDR2 YNNKEL (reference sequence). The CDR3 DNA sequence: TGTGCCAGCAGCCCGGGGGGTAGGGGACACCAGCCCCAGCATTTT. It yields the protein CASSPGGRGHQPQHF.

The chain uses TRBV20-1 and TRBJ2-1; TRBD2 might be the D (6 bases). The CDR3 is 11 residues long. With 4 bases removed from V and 8 bases from J, the gap between germline ends came to 9 bases. CDR1 and CDR2 from the germline V gene are DFQATT and SNEGSKA (reference sequence). The CDR3 sequence is CSANKRDEQFF. CDR3 coding DNA: TGCAGTGCTAATAAGCGGGATGAGCAGTTCTTC.

This chain joins TRBV10-1 and TRBJ1-2; D unclear. Germline V gives CDR1 WNHNN, CDR2 SYGVQD (reference sequence). Trimming pared 0 bases from V and 5 bases from J, leaving 7 bases between. This CDR3 region has 13 residues. In DNA form, the CDR3 reads TGCGCCAGCAGTGAGTCGACTGCGTATGGCTACACCTTC. This codes for CASSESTAYGYTF.

J is TRBJ2-5 and V is TRBV29-1; 12 bases match TRBD2. The V gene's germline CDR1 is SQVTM and CDR2 ANQGSEA. This CDR3 is built from 14 residues. V shed 6 bases, J shed 1 base, and the junction held 3 bases outside the gene matches. The CDR3 loop is CSVTLAGGQETQYF. DNA of the CDR3: TGCAGCGTCACACTAGCGGGAGGCCAAGAGACCCAGTACTTC.

The table lists this clone with a few counts. The chain recombines TRBV27 with TRBJ1-1, with 7 bases aligning to TRBD1. The germline gives CDR1 MNHEY, CDR2 SMNVEV (reference sequence). The V gene end was trimmed by 6 bases and the J gene end by 7 bases; junction bases not matched to a gene: 8. The CDR3 spans 13 residues. CDR3 residues: CASSYRGFNEAFF. The CDR3 coding sequence is TGTGCCAGCAGCTACAGGGGTTTCAATGAAGCTTTCTTT.

V is TRBV6-6 and J is TRBJ1-2, with 8 bases identical to TRBD1. The germline V gene encodes CDR1 MNHNY and CDR2 SVGAGI (reference sequence). This CDR3 spans 14 amino acids. With V trimmed by 7 bases and J by 3 bases, 7 bases remained unmatched. This CDR3 reads CASIPMTGDYGYTF. In nucleotides, the CDR3 is TGTGCCAGCATTCCCATGACAGGGGACTATGGCTACACCTTC.

The J gene is TRBJ2-5, the V gene TRBV30; 8 bases line up with TRBD2. The V segment lost 2 bases and the J segment 4 bases; nucleotides outside the gene matches: 9. This CDR3 comprises 15 residues. Germline assignment: CDR1 GTSNPN and CDR2 SVGIG (reference sequence). Here the CDR3 DNA reads TGTGCCTGGAGTCCGAGCGGACTAGCTCGAGAGACCCAGTACTTC. It encodes CAWSPSGLARETQYF.

The genes are TRBV21-1 and TRBJ2-7; TRBD2, the D gene given by the table, was not confirmed from the DNA. TRBV21-1 is described as a pseudogene. This CDR3 spans 17 amino acids. This chain's CDR3 is CASSIPPGLALDCEQYF. The CDR3 bases are TGTGCCAGCAGCATCCCTCCGGGACTAGCTTTGGACTGCGAGCAGTACTTC.

The chain has TRBV10-1 and TRBJ2-7, with D maybe TRBD2 (5 bases). Germline lookup yields CDR1 WNHNN and CDR2 SYGVQD (reference sequence). Trimming removed 5 bases at V and 6 bases at J, with 14 bases between. The CDR3 totals 13 residues. CDR3 residues: CASSPERAGEQYF. CDR3 DNA: TGCGCCAGCAGTCCCGAACGGGCGGGCGAGCAGTACTTC.

The chain carries TRBV9 and TRBJ2-7; TRBD2 matches 12 bases. V was clipped by 4 bases and J by 6 bases; unmatched bases: 11. This CDR3 is 16 amino acids long. CDR1 and CDR2 from the germline V gene are SGDLS and YYNGEE. The CDR3 spells CASSPQLAGGPSEQYF. The CDR3 DNA follows: TGTGCCAGCAGCCCCCAGCTAGCGGGGGGGCCCAGCGAGCAGTACTTC.

The CDR3, as DNA: TGCGCCAGCAGCTTGTGGGGGCTTGATACGCAGTATTTT. This encodes CASSLWGLDTQYF. The chain couples TRBV5-1 to TRBJ2-3; D perhaps matches TRBD1 (6 bases). CDR3 length equals 13 residues. V lost 1 base, J lost 6 bases, and 9 bases lay in between. Germline CDR1 is SGHRS and CDR2 is YFSETQ. Full variable domain (missing parts from reference TRBV5-1 and TRBJ2-3): KAGVTQTPRYLIKTRGQQVTLSCSPISGHRSVSWYQQTPGQGLQFLFEYFSETQRNKGNFPGRFSGRQFSNSRSEMNVSTLELGDSALYLCASSLWGLDTQYFGPGTRLTVL.

This chain joins TRBV7-2 and TRBJ1-2; D is perhaps TRBD1 (6 bases). The germline V gene has CDR1 SGHTA and CDR2 FQGNSA. V lost 5 bases to trimming and J lost 7 bases, with 17 bases between them. The CDR3 has 14 residues. The CDR3 is CASSEGGGARGYTF. The CDR3 DNA is TGTGCCAGCAGCGAAGGCGGGGGGGCGCGTGGCTACACCTTC.

The chain is built from TRBV19 and TRBJ1-2; TRBD1 matches at 9 bases. Trimming cost V 6 bases and J 4 bases; bases outside gene matches: 12. The CDR3 consists of 16 residues. Germline CDR1 and CDR2: LNHDA and SQIVND (reference sequence). The CDR3 DNA is TGTGCCAGTAGCATCCCGGGACAGGGATTCAGCTATGGCTACACCTTC. Its translation: CASSIPGQGFSYGYTF.

The chain carries TRBV24-1 and TRBJ1-6, with TRBD1 matching 10 bases. CDR3 length: 18 amino acids. Germline V gene lookup returns CDR1 KGHDR and CDR2 SFDVKD. J gave up 8 bases and V 1 base, and 10 bases lay outside the gene matches. In DNA form, the CDR3 reads TGTGCCACCAGTGATTTATTGGGGGACAGGGGCCCTTATTCACCCCTCCACTTT. This gives the protein CATSDLLGDRGPYSPLHF.

V usage is TRBV19 and J usage is TRBJ2-4, with TRBD1 matching 7 bases. CDR3 size: 17 residues. V lost 7 bases, J lost 5 bases, and 17 bases stayed unmatched. Germline V gene lookup returns CDR1 LNHDA and CDR2 SQIVND (reference sequence). CDR3 amino acids: CASTLYPGQPDENIQYF. CDR3 nucleotide sequence: TGTGCCAGTACCTTATATCCGGGACAGCCAGATGAAAACATTCAGTACTTC.